This entry lists 15 T cell receptor beta chains sequenced from one sample in a study of T cell repertoires and HLA-DP antigens. These receptors' targets are unknown. Data came from immunoSEQ multiplex PCR; TCRdb stores just in-frame clones and leaves some out. In the table there are about 89,000 clones, roughly 86% of which are singletons. The material sequenced was CD4+ T cells from PBMCs. The receptor set was obtained from a man aged 50 to 59 in good health and CMV-seronegative.

This clone was counted at least ten times. CDR3: CASSLALRKNEQFF. CDR3 nucleotide sequence: TGTGCCAGCAGCTTGGCTTTACGGAAAAATGAGCAGTTCTTC. This sequence joins TRBV5-4 and TRBJ2-1; no clear D. The germline V and J ends were trimmed by 0 bases and 7 bases, with 11 bases remaining between them. The germline CDR1 and CDR2 sequences are SGHNT and YYREEE (reference sequence). This CDR3 has 14 residues.

The rearrangement links TRBV28 to TRBJ2-1; possibly TRBD2 for D (7 bases). Germline V CDR1 and CDR2: MDHEN, SYDVKM. CDR3 length equals 15 residues. The V and J ends lost 5 bases and 6 bases respectively, with 17 bases between them. CDR3 sequence reads: CASSPAGLGGNEQFF. CDR3 coding DNA: TGTGCCAGCAGTCCCGCCGGACTAGGGGGCAATGAGCAGTTCTTC. The whole variable domain, remainder taken from reference TRBV28 and TRBJ2-1, is DVKVTQSSRYLVKRTGEKVFLECVQDMDHENMFWYRQDPGLGLRLIYFSYDVKMKEKGDIPEGYSVSREKKERFSLILESASTNQTSMYLCASSPAGLGGNEQFFGPGTRLTVL.

The rearrangement links TRBV7-6 to TRBJ2-2; 10 positions match TRBD2. J was trimmed by 5 bases and V by 3 bases; bases with no gene match: 6. Germline lookup yields CDR1 SGHVS and CDR2 FNYEAQ. The CDR3 spans 16 residues. The CDR3 DNA sequence: TGTGCCAGCAGCTTCCTAGCGGGAGCCGGGACCGGGGAGCTGTTTTTT. Protein sequence: CASSFLAGAGTGELFF.

CDR3 sequence (DNA): TGTGCCAGCAGTTACGCAGGACTAGCAGGCGACGAGCAGTACTTC. Protein product: CASSYAGLAGDEQYF. The rearrangement joins TRBV6-5 to TRBJ2-7, with 8 bases lining up with TRBD2. The CDR3 runs to 15 residues. Unmatched junction bases numbered 8, after V lost 2 bases and J lost 5 bases. Germline V CDR1 and CDR2: MNHEY, SVGAGI.

DNA of the CDR3: TGTGCCAGCAGCGTAGATTTGGGGATGAACACTGAAGCTTTCTTT. Translation: CASSVDLGMNTEAFF. The chain is built from TRBV9 and TRBJ1-1; D not resolved. Germline V gene sequence: CDR1 SGDLS, CDR2 YYNGEE. This CDR3 comprises 15 residues. Trimming pared 0 bases from V and 0 bases from J, leaving 9 bases between. Full variable domain (remainder filled in from reference TRBV9 and TRBJ1-1): DSGVTQTPKHLITATGQRVTLRCSPRSGDLSVYWYQQSLDQGLQFLIQYYNGEERAKGNILERFSAQQFPDLHSELNLSSLELGDSALYFCASSVDLGMNTEAFFGQGTRLTVV.

This clone was seen more than once but under ten times. The chain combines TRBV9 with TRBJ1-6, with 10 bases identical to TRBD1. Germline-derived CDR1 and CDR2 are SGDLS and YYNGEE. Trimming at V came to 3 bases and at J to 7 bases, leaving 4 bases not matched to a gene. CDR3 size: 15 residues. CDR3 loop: CASSAGQGMNSPLHF. CDR3 sequence (DNA): TGTGCCAGCAGCGCGGGACAGGGGATGAATTCACCCCTCCACTTT.

This sequence joins TRBV6-6 and TRBJ2-2; weak D call: TRBD2 (6 bases). The CDR3 is 13 residues long. Germline V gives CDR1 MNHNY, CDR2 SVGAGI (reference sequence). V dropped 7 bases and J dropped 6 bases, with 12 bases sitting between them. CDR3 in DNA: TGTGCCAGCACCCCTTCTAGCGCCGGGGAGCTGTTTTTT. Encoded protein: CASTPSSAGELFF.

The rearrangement links TRBV5-4 to TRBJ1-5; D not certain. This CDR3 has 13 residues. Germline assignment: CDR1 SGHNT and CDR2 YYREEE (reference sequence). V was shortened by 2 bases and J by 4 bases, with 7 bases between the two germline ends. CDR3 amino acids: CASSLDLNQPQHF. CDR3 coding DNA: TGTGCCAGCAGCTTAGACTTAAATCAGCCCCAGCATTTT.

The chain links TRBV9 to TRBJ2-7; D is unresolved. The CDR3 has 13 amino acids. The V end was cut by 0 bases, the J end by 9 bases, with 13 bases between. In germline, CDR1 is SGDLS, CDR2 YYNGEE. The CDR3 bases are TGTGCCAGCAGCGTAGGATTGGATTACAGGCAGTACTTC. Its translation: CASSVGLDYRQYF. Full variable domain (remainder filled in from reference TRBV9 and TRBJ2-7): DSGVTQTPKHLITATGQRVTLRCSPRSGDLSVYWYQQSLDQGLQFLIQYYNGEERAKGNILERFSAQQFPDLHSELNLSSLELGDSALYFCASSVGLDYRQYFGPGTRLTVT.

This rearrangement joins TRBV6-1 to TRBJ2-3; D uncertain. Germline V CDR1 and CDR2: MNHNS, SASEGT. The CDR3 is made up of 14 amino acids. Between the trimmed V and J ends, which lost 2 bases and 2 bases, there was a span of 8 bases. DNA for the CDR3: TGTGCCAGCAGTGAACGGTGGGCCACAGATACGCAGTATTTT. This translates into CASSERWATDTQYF.

The chain employs TRBV28 and TRBJ2-2; D unclear. The length of the CDR3 is 15 residues. From germline, CDR1 is MDHEN and CDR2 SYDVKM. V dropped 5 bases and J dropped 3 bases, with 13 bases sitting between them. DNA for the CDR3: TGTGCCAGCAGTATAGAGATTGGGGACACCGGGGAGCTGTTTTTT. Protein sequence: CASSIEIGDTGELFF. The full variable domain, with the rest looked up from reference TRBV28 and TRBJ2-2, is DVKVTQSSRYLVKRTGEKVFLECVQDMDHENMFWYRQDPGLGLRLIYFSYDVKMKEKGDIPEGYSVSREKKERFSLILESASTNQTSMYLCASSIEIGDTGELFFGEGSRLTVL.

This chain connects TRBV14 to TRBJ1-2; TRBD1 matches at 7 bases. CDR3 length: 14 residues. V trimming: 1 base; J trimming: 3 bases; junction bases outside the gene matches: 2. Per germline, CDR1 SGHDN and CDR2 FVKESK. The CDR3 DNA sequence: TGTGCCAGCAGCCAAGCGACAGGGCACTATGGCTACACCTTC. Its translation is CASSQATGHYGYTF.

The chain employs TRBV7-9 and TRBJ1-2, with D hard to call. Germline V gives CDR1 SEHNR, CDR2 FQNEAQ (reference sequence). V lost 5 bases and J lost 1, with 11 bases in between. This CDR3 region has 14 residues. In DNA, the CDR3 is TGTGCCAGCAGCCAAGGCTTAAGTAACTATGGCTACACCTTC. The encoded protein is CASSQGLSNYGYTF.

CDR3 sequence (DNA): TGTGCCAGCAGCTTGTCTATGGACACTGAAGCTTTCTTT. Protein sequence: CASSLSMDTEAFF. The chain carries TRBV5-4 and TRBJ1-1, with no clear D. The CDR3 covers 13 residues. Trimming removed 1 base from V and 3 bases from J, with 7 bases in between. The germline gives CDR1 SGHNT, CDR2 YYREEE (reference sequence).

The CDR3 region is CASSLSDSPNHEQYF. As DNA, the CDR3 is TGTGCCAGCAGCTTGTCGGACAGTCCCAATCACGAGCAGTACTTC. The chain is built from TRBV27 and TRBJ2-7; D perhaps matches TRBD1 (6 bases). The V gene lost 6 bases and the J gene lost 5 bases, with 20 bases spanning the gap. The CDR3 sequence is 15 residues long. Per the germline V gene, CDR1 is MNHEY and CDR2 is SMNVEV (reference sequence).